This T cell receptor (beta chain) comes out of a study of T cell responses to AZD1222 COVID-19 vaccine. General study findings and limits: At study baseline, merely six AZD1222 recipients were seropositive.

Notes on this clone: Its antigen is currently unknown.

The method was immunoSEQ multiplex PCR; TCRdb's version includes in-frame clones alone and lacks a portion of them. The sample consists of around 150,000 clones, around nine tenths of them appearing once. V was pared by 3 bases and J by 1 base, with 7 bases between. CDR1 is LNHDA, CDR2 SQIVND, per germline (reference sequence). The length of the CDR3 is 13 residues. This sample comprised peripheral blood, obtained on day 0 of AZD1222 vaccination. This sequence was found in an adult in good health. This chain uses TRBV19 with TRBJ2-7, with D unresolved. CDR3 sequence: CASSIKESYEQYF. CDR3 sequence (DNA): TGTGCCAGTAGTATCAAAGAGTCCTACGAGCAGTACTTC.